This T cell receptor (beta chain) emerged from a study of T cells in Graves' hyperthyroidism and ophthalmopathy (dated by TCRdb to about 2019). Background for the entire study: Peripheral blood was collected at initial diagnosis, before any treatment. According to the paper, TCR Vbeta CDR3 sequencing was carried out on about 140 peripheral blood samples, which came from 40 to 45 ophthalmopathy, under 80 hyperthyroidism and approximately 17 progressor patients. Once sampling was done, hyperthyroidism patients were given methimazole at a starting dose of 30 mg daily, whereas ophthalmopathy patients were given high-dose intravenous methylprednisolone. To identify distinguishing TCR V-J signatures, a discovery cohort of 90 to 100 patients was used, comprising some 43 with Graves' ophthalmopathy and some 60 with stable Graves' hyperthyroidism. The study also compared thyroid tissue and blood T-cell repertoires from several Graves' hyperthyroidism patients. The 90 or so discovery patients were randomly split 7:3 into training and test sets. Prospective prediction of ophthalmopathy was tested in an independent validation cohort of approximately 19 hyperthyroidism patients and 17 patients who later progressed to ophthalmopathy. On the study overall, not on this receptor specifically: No statistical method was used to fix the sample size in advance, and group allocation was not hidden from the investigators. Blood samples also contained most of the expanded thyroid clonotypes (frequency above 0.001), which suggests that blood repertoires may reflect thyroid immune responses. In validation, progression to ophthalmopathy was predicted by the model with approximately 67% sensitivity and 72.22% specificity, a median of approximately 7.1 months before onset. A model built on a 13 V-J signature distinguished ophthalmopathy from stable hyperthyroidism, reaching 85% to 90% sensitivity and 81.08% specificity in cross-validation and 80%/75% in testing.

Stable Graves' hyperthyroidism was defined as no progression to ophthalmopathy during 18 months of follow-up. The hyperthyroidism patients were between 18 and 65 years old and newly diagnosed, with a disease duration of less than 2 months. The study excluded patients with uncontrolled infections, other autoimmune diseases, pregnancy or lactation. Clinical symptoms, serum thyroxine and TRAb, thyroid ultrasound, and orbital computed tomography formed the basis for the diagnoses. PBMCs were separated from around 9.1 ml of fresh peripheral blood using Ficoll-Paque density gradient centrifugation. Trizol reagent was used to extract total RNA, and RNA quality was then checked on an Agilent 2100 Bioanalyzer. V lost 6 bases and J lost 4 bases, and the count of bases not matched to a germline gene is 3. The germline V gene (reference sequence) sets CDR1 to MNHNY and CDR2 to SVGAGI. The CDR3, cysteine through phenylalanine, is 12 amino acids long. Only the CDR3 portion is preserved as DNA: 36 bases, with reading frame beginning at the first base.

TCR beta CDR3 regions were amplified from RNA transcripts. The first round of RT-PCR for the TCR CDR3 was performed with the HTBI primer set and the Qiagen OneStep RT-PCR kit. The libraries were constructed in a second round of multiplex PCR and then size-selected and purified. Paired-end sequencing of the libraries was performed with 100 bp reads on an Illumina HiSeq2000. From the authors' description of their analysis: SOAPnuke was used to process the raw data, throwing out any read that contained adapters or uncalled bases, had a mean Phred below 15, or lacked an exact constant-primer or identifier match. COPE v1.2.5 was used to merge high-quality paired reads, and clonotypes were defined as unique nucleotide sequences. MiTCR v1.1 was used to align the clonotypes against IMGT TRBV, TRBD and TRBJ reference segments. Only V-J combinations with frequency above 0.0001, covering 98% to 99.2% of repertoires, were analysed. A TCS score was defined as the ratio between F50 (clonal expansion) and ExV (chaos), using BLOSUM62-based TCRdist between CDR3 peptides within each V-J. Welch's t-statistics and random forest reduced roughly 540 V-J features to 13, which were used in a naive Bayes classifier (R e1071). The similarity between thyroid and blood repertoires was quantified using the Morisita-Horn index. TCRdb applied fastp at Q25 and MiXCR to the public reads, then kept only in-frame beta chains. Records with the same CDR3 protein are collapsed into one entry carrying the most frequent genes and DNA. The V and J calls and clone size come from TCRdb's table, not from the authors' own analysis. The sample contains around 800,000 distinct CDR3 sequences, roughly 40% of them found a single time. Over 8% of the sample lies in the top ten.

This clonotype was seen many times. Its cognate antigen has yet to be identified. Per-nucleotide qualities are absent, and no much larger clonotype sits a single base away. The sample taken for sequencing was blood. The chain is made from TRBV6-6 and TRBJ2-7, and 7 junction bases match TRBD2. The origin of this receptor is a young man with Graves' hyperthyroidism. CDR3 protein: CASRSGVYEQYF. The DNA sequence reads TGTGCCAGCAGGAGCGGGGTTTACGAGCAGTACTTC.